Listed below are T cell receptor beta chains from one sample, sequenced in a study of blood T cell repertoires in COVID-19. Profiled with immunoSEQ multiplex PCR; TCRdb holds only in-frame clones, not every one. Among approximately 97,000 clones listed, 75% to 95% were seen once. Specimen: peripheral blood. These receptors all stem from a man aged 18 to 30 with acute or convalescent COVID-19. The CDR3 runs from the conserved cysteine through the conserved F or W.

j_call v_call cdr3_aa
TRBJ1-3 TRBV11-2 CASSSGTGVNTIYF
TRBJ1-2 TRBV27 CASSGDGGGGYTF
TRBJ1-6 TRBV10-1 CAIVGTSYNSPLHF
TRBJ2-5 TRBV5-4 CASSPDSDQETQYF
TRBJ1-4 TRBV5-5 CASRWTGEKLFF
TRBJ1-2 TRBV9 CASSQDRFQKGYTF
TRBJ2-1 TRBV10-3 CAISPGLAISGTYNEQFF
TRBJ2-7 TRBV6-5 CASSYSGPRGEQYF
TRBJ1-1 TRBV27 CASRDGTGDEAFF
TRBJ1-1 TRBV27 CASSARSYTEAFF
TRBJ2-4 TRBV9 CASSVVPKQQAKNIQYF
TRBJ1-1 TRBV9 CASSVGGANTEAFF
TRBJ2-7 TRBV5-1 CASSFNSGSYEQYF
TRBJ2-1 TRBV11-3 CASSLGLAAYNEQFF
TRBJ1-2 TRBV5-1 CASSLLPYLNYGYTF
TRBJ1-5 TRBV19 CASSFGTGDLSNQPQHF
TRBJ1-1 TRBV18 CASSPISRSEAFF
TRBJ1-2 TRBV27 CASRGASSGTVYGYTF
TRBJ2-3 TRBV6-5 CATGGAGVVTDTQYF
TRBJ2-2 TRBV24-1 CATSDLDFSSGFLANTGELFF
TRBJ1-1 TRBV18 CASSKRDTEAFF
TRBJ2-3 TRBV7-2 CASSLGGSGRFSDTQYF
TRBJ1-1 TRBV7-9 CASSFLQQLMNTEAFF
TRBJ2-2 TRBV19 CASSIGPGTGELFF
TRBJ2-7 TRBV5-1 CASSLGRTTYEQYF
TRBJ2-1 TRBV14 CASSQQGTRRNEQFF
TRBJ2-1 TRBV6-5 CASSYGGPYEQFF
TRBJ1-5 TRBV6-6 CASSYISGDRQPQHF
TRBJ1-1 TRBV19 CASSMNTGTGYTEAFF
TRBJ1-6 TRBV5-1 CASSNRDRGRSPLHF
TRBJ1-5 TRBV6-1 CASSENPDRAQPQHF
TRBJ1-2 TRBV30 CASGSRRGNYGYTF
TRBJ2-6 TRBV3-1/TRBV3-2 CASSQAGQGGANVLTF
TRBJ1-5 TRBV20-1 CSASIIGGADQPQHF
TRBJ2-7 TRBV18 CASSSTGGAVVYEQYF
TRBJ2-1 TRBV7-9 CAFGVTSGSYNEQFF
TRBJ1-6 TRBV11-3 CASSRDTGSPLHF
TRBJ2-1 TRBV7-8 CASSLGGDQDRNEQFF
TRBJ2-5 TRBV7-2 CASSSRLAGAQETQYF
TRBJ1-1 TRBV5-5 CASSLYKNTEAFF
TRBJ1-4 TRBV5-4 CASSSPTGGDEKLFF
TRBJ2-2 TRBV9 CASSVTIGTGLAGMGTGELFF
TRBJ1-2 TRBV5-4 CASSLRGSLIGYTF
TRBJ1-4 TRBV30 CAWSGPGSNEKLFF
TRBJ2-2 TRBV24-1 CATSHPTSGRRNTGELFF
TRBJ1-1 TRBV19 CASSTRGLIKGNTEAFF
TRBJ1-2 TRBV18 CASSLNRESYGYTF
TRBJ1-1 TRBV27 CASSFQGLNTEAFF
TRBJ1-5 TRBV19 CASSSDRNQPQHF
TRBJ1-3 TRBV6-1 CASSAGEAAGNTIYF
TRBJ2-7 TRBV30 CAWRPEISYEQYF
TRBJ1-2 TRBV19 CASSSRTGGAYGYTF
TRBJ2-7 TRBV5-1 CASSSTLSEQYF
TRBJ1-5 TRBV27 CASSPRMQGGNQPQHF
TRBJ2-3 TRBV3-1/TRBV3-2 CASSLSSAGVMTDTQYF
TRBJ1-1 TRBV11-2 CASSLTANTEAFF
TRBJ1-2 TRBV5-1 CASSGGSANYGYTF
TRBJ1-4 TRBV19 CASRPWGEATNEKLFF
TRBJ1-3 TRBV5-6 CASSSMSSNSGNTIYF
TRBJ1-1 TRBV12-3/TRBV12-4 CASSFRYTEAFF